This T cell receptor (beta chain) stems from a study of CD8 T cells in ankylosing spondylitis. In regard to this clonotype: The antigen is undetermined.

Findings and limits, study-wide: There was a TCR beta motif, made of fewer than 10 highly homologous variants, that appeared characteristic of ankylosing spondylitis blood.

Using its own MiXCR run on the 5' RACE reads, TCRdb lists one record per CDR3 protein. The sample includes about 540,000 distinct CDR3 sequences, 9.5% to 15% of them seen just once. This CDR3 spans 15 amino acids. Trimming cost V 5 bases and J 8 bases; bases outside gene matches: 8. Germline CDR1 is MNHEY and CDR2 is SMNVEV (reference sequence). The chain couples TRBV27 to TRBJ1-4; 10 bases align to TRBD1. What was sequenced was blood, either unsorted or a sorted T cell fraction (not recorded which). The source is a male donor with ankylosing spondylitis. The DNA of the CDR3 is TGTGCCAGCAGTGCTCCGGGACAGGGGAACGAAAAACTGTTTTTT. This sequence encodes CASSAPGQGNEKLFF.